These 9 T cell receptor beta chains share one sample of origin, sequenced in a study of response to subunit inactivated influenza vaccine. TCRdb re-called the RT-PCR reads with MiXCR, one entry per CDR3 protein. This table has roughly 700,000 distinct CDR3 sequences, over 11% appearing once. The specimen was PBMCs from blood, collected roughly 15 days before vaccination. These TCRs come from a man in his fifties who received an inactivated influenza vaccine.

The chain has TRBV12-3 or TRBV12-4 and TRBJ2-7; 7 bases line up with TRBD1. The V and J ends lost 6 bases and 3 bases, in that order; junction bases with no gene match: 5. CDR3 size: 13 residues. The CDR3 reads CASRRQGVYEQYF. The CDR3 DNA sequence: TGTGCCAGCAGGAGACAGGGAGTCTACGAGCAGTACTTC.

This clonotype was recorded many times. The gene calls are TRBV12-3 or TRBV12-4 and TRBJ1-3; TRBD1 might be the D (5 bases). Trimming removed 3 bases at V and 2 bases at J, with 11 bases between. The CDR3 covers 15 residues. The CDR3 sequence: CASSFPSGTGNTIYF. DNA of the CDR3: TGTGCCAGCAGTTTCCCTTCAGGGACTGGAAACACCATATATTTT.

This clonotype was counted a few times. The chain has TRBV12-3 or TRBV12-4 and TRBJ1-6; D unclear. V lost 6 bases and J 7 bases, leaving 13 bases between the germline ends. The CDR3 sequence is 14 residues long. CDR3 nucleotide sequence: TGTGCCAGCAGCATCGACCACGGGAATTCACCCCTCCACTTT. It translates to CASSIDHGNSPLHF.

As regards this clonotype: This CDR3 fails to terminate in the conserved phenylalanine or tryptophan, so it likely reflects a read error. The chain recombines TRBV5-1 with TRBJ1-5, with TRBD1 identical over 7 bases. With V trimmed by 1 base and J by 1 base, 2 bases remained unmatched. The CDR3 spans 15 residues. Per germline, CDR1 SGHRS and CDR2 YFSETQ. CDR3 nucleotide sequence: TGCGCCAGCAGCTTGATAGGGGGCAGCAATCAGCCCCAGCATCTT. Protein: CASSLIGGSNQPQHL.

This clonotype showed up just a few times. The V gene is TRBV4-3, the J gene TRBJ2-6; tentative D call: TRBD1 (5 bases). Germline CDR1 LGHNA, CDR2 YSLEER. The length of the CDR3 is 16 residues. The ends were cut back, 4 bases at V and 0 bases at J, with 10 bases in the middle. In DNA form, the CDR3 reads TGCGCCAGCAGCCCACAGGCAAACTCTGGGGCCAACGTCCTGACTTTC. Its translation: CASSPQANSGANVLTF.

This clonotype was counted between two and nine times. The V call is TRBV6-2 or TRBV6-3, the J call TRBJ2-3; TRBD2 matches at 10 bases. The trim removed 6 bases at V and 4 bases at J, leaving 7 bases unmatched. The germline V gene encodes CDR1 MNHEY and CDR2 SVGEGT. The CDR3 runs to 15 residues. The CDR3 DNA reads TGTGCCAGCAGCCCCAGCGGGGGGGCTGCAGATACGCAGTATTTT. Residues: CASSPSGGAADTQYF.

This clonotype has a handful of counts. This chain joins TRBV20-1 and TRBJ2-3; D might be TRBD1 or TRBD2, each matching 6 bases. The CDR3 is 15 residues long. V was trimmed by 5 bases and J by 2 bases, leaving 17 bases between them. The germline V gene encodes CDR1 DFQATT and CDR2 SNEGSKA (reference sequence). The CDR3 nucleotides read TGCAGTGCTCATAGGAGGGGGTATTACACAGATACGCAGTATTTT. Translated, it gives CSAHRRGYYTDTQYF.

This clonotype has just a few counts. This sequence joins TRBV10-3 and TRBJ2-1, with 9 bases lining up with TRBD1. Germline-derived CDR1 and CDR2 are ENHRY and SYGVKD. CDR3 length: 14 residues. Germline trimming cut 10 bases from V and 7 bases from J; bases unmatched to any gene: 11. CDR3 sequence (DNA): TGTGCCACCGCGGGACAGGGAAGAAGGAATGAGCAGTTCTTC. Translating it yields CATAGQGRRNEQFF.

This chain connects TRBV20-1 to TRBJ2-7, with 12 bases matching TRBD2. CDR1 and CDR2 from the germline V gene are DFQATT and SNEGSKA (reference sequence). This CDR3 contains 16 residues. J was trimmed by 6 bases and V by 0 bases; bases with no gene match: 9. CDR3: CSARDSSGRALAEQYF. The CDR3 region has the DNA TGCAGTGCTAGAGATTCTAGCGGGAGGGCCCTGGCCGAGCAGTACTTC.